These 22 T cell receptor beta chains came from one sample sequenced in a study of blood T cell repertoires in COVID-19. Profiling relied on immunoSEQ multiplex PCR, and the TCRdb table lists in-frame clones only, not all of them. The table includes roughly 50,000 clones, over 75% detected once. The sequencing input was peripheral blood. Source of these receptors: a woman aged 60-70 years with active COVID-19.

The gene calls are TRBV5-4 and TRBJ2-5, with D possibly matching TRBD1 (6 bases). This CDR3 has 13 residues. Germline V gives CDR1 SGHNT, CDR2 YYREEE (reference sequence). With 2 bases removed from V and 5 bases from J, the gap between germline ends came to 10 bases. The CDR3 DNA reads TGTGCCAGCAGCTTTCAGGGGACCGAGACCCAGTACTTC. It specifies CASSFQGTETQYF.

The chain couples TRBV6-6 to TRBJ2-4; D is unresolved. The V end lost 5 bases, the J end lost 8 bases, and 10 bases lay between the germline ends. The germline CDR1 and CDR2 sequences are MNHNY and SVGAGI (reference sequence). This CDR3 has 12 residues. CDR3 bases: TGTGCCAGCAGTAAACTCCGGGACATTCAGTACTTC. Protein: CASSKLRDIQYF.

The chain couples TRBV10-3 to TRBJ2-3, with D possibly TRBD1 on 8 matching bases. The CDR3 is made up of 15 amino acids. Trimming stripped 6 bases from V and 1 base from J, with 14 bases between. Germline CDR1 ENHRY, CDR2 SYGVKD. This CDR3 reads CAIRWGGQGTDTQYF. The CDR3 nucleotides are TGTGCCATCAGGTGGGGGGGACAGGGCACAGATACGCAGTATTTT.

This clone was detected only a few times. The genes are TRBV2 and TRBJ2-2; weak D call: TRBD1 (5 bases). The germline gives CDR1 SNHLY, CDR2 FYNNEI. V was clipped by 6 bases and J by 4 bases, with 9 bases between them. This CDR3 has 13 residues. The CDR3, as DNA: TGTGCCAGCAGAAGGGGTGCCACCGGGGAGCTGTTTTTT. Its translation: CASRRGATGELFF.

V usage is TRBV7-3 and J usage is TRBJ2-5; 10 bases fit TRBD2. The CDR3 is 15 residues long. V was clipped by 5 bases and J by 4 bases; unmatched bases: 7. Germline V lookup: CDR1 SGHTA, CDR2 FQGTGA. CDR3 in DNA: TGTGCCAGCAGCCCCAGCGGGGGGGCCGGAGAGACCCAGTACTTC. Residues: CASSPSGGAGETQYF.

This chain joins TRBV2 and TRBJ1-1, with D tentatively TRBD1 (5 bases). There are 13 residues in the CDR3. The ends were cut back, 6 bases at V and 1 base at J, with 9 bases in the middle. Germline V gives CDR1 SNHLY, CDR2 FYNNEI. The CDR3 region is CASRLGQNTEAFF. DNA of the CDR3: TGTGCCAGCAGGCTCGGACAGAACACTGAAGCTTTCTTT.

The chain links TRBV4-3 to TRBJ2-1, with D possibly being TRBD1 (5 bases). Germline V gives CDR1 LGHNA, CDR2 YSLEER. V was clipped by 4 bases and J by 15 bases, with 19 bases between them. CDR3 length: 13 amino acids. DNA of the CDR3: TGCGCCAGCAGCCCCGCCTGGGGCGCAAGGCGGTTCTTC. It translates to CASSPAWGARRFF.

The chain joins TRBV10-3 to TRBJ1-4; 9 positions match TRBD1. CDR3 length equals 15 residues. The J segment lost 14 bases and the V segment lost 8 bases, leaving 18 bases of the junction unmatched. The germline CDR1 and CDR2 sequences are ENHRY and SYGVKD. CDR3 amino acids: CAIGATGGQVETLFF. The CDR3 nucleotides read TGTGCCATCGGGGCCACAGGGGGCCAAGTGGAAACCCTGTTTTTT.

This clone was observed a single time. V usage is TRBV7-6 and J usage is TRBJ2-3; no clear D gene. This CDR3 comprises 14 residues. V was shortened by 5 bases and J by 4 bases, with 13 bases between the two germline ends. The germline V gene encodes CDR1 SGHVS and CDR2 FNYEAQ. The DNA of the CDR3 is TGTGCCAGCAGCCCCGATCACTTCTCAGATACGCAGTATTTT. Its protein product is CASSPDHFSDTQYF.

This rearrangement joins TRBV9 to TRBJ2-3; D is possibly TRBD1 (6 bases). CDR1 SGDLS and CDR2 YYNGEE come from the germline V gene. The CDR3 has 16 amino acids. The V gene lost 0 bases and the J gene lost 2 bases, with 13 bases spanning the gap. This CDR3 is CASSVAGTTHTDTQYF. The CDR3 region has the DNA TGTGCCAGCAGCGTAGCCGGGACAACACACACAGATACGCAGTATTTT.

V usage is TRBV7-2 and J usage is TRBJ1-3; 7 bases agree with TRBD1. CDR3 size: 15 residues. Germline-derived CDR1 and CDR2 are SGHTA and FQGNSA. The trim removed 1 base at V and 3 bases at J, leaving 3 bases unmatched. The CDR3 loop reads CASSLEGGIGNTIYF. CDR3 DNA sequence: TGTGCCAGCAGCTTAGAAGGGGGCATTGGAAACACCATATATTTT.

This clone was seen only once. The CDR3 coding sequence is TGCGCCAGCAGCCCGGGGGGCAGGTACCAAGAGACCCAGTACTTC. Its protein is CASSPGGRYQETQYF. The chain joins TRBV5-1 to TRBJ2-5; possibly TRBD2 for D (7 bases). The CDR3 is 15 amino acids. CDR1 and CDR2 (germline): SGHRS, YFSETQ. V lost 4 bases and J lost 0, with 13 bases in between.

This chain uses TRBV10-3 with TRBJ1-5; the D gene is possibly TRBD1 (5 bases). The germline CDR1 and CDR2 sequences are ENHRY and SYGVKD. V was pared by 0 bases and J by 11 bases, with 20 bases between. The CDR3 spans 16 residues. CDR3: CAISESQGSPPSAQHF. In DNA, the CDR3 is TGTGCCATCAGTGAGTCCCAGGGCAGTCCCCCCTCAGCCCAGCATTTT.

The chain joins TRBV5-4 to TRBJ2-3; TRBD2 might be the D (5 bases). Germline CDR1 is SGHNT and CDR2 is YYREEE (reference sequence). Trimming removed 6 bases from V and 2 bases from J, with 13 bases in between. The CDR3 has 14 residues. DNA for the CDR3: TGTGCCAGCACCGAGGACTCAAACACAGATACGCAGTATTTT. This codes for CASTEDSNTDTQYF.

The chain joins TRBV11-2 to TRBJ2-3, with 14 nucleotides matching TRBD2. The CDR3 loop spans 18 amino acids. Germline CDR1 and CDR2: SGHAT and FQNNGV. V lost 4 bases and J lost 0; bases outside the gene matches: 6. The CDR3, as DNA: TGTGCCAGCAGCTCGGGACTAGCGGGGGCCCAAAGCACAGATACGCAGTATTTT. This encodes CASSSGLAGAQSTDTQYF.

This clone was observed a single time. The chain carries TRBV4-2 and TRBJ2-1; 10 bases match TRBD1. V lost 4 bases and J lost 2; bases outside the gene matches: 5. This CDR3 is 16 amino acids long. Germline V lookup: CDR1 LGHNA, CDR2 YNFKEQ. CDR3 sequence: CASSRGDRGPYNEQFF. In DNA, the CDR3 is TGTGCCAGCAGCCGAGGAGACAGGGGGCCCTACAATGAGCAGTTCTTC.

The V call is TRBV19, the J call TRBJ2-2; 11 bases line up with TRBD2. The CDR3 has 17 residues. Germline V gene sequence: CDR1 LNHDA, CDR2 SQIVND (reference sequence). The trim removed 3 bases at V and 6 bases at J, leaving 9 bases unmatched. The CDR3 sequence is CASSMVISGGAAGELFF. CDR3 DNA: TGTGCCAGTAGTATGGTGATTAGCGGGGGGGCCGCCGGGGAGCTGTTTTTT.

CDR3 residues: CASRDTGANVLTF. The DNA of the CDR3 is TGTGCCAGCCGGGACACTGGGGCCAACGTCCTGACTTTC. This chain uses TRBV12-3 or TRBV12-4 with TRBJ2-6, with a tentative D call TRBD1 (6 bases). V lost 8 bases and J lost 2, with 7 bases in between. The CDR3 is 13 amino acids.

V usage is TRBV11-2 and J usage is TRBJ1-2; perhaps TRBD1 as D (6 bases). This CDR3 has 14 amino acids. V was shortened by 3 bases and J by 8 bases, with 16 bases between the two germline ends. From germline, CDR1 is SGHAT and CDR2 FQNNGV. The CDR3, as DNA: TGTGCCAGCAGCTTTATCGACAGGACGGGCGGCTACACCTTC. Translated, it gives CASSFIDRTGGYTF. The complete variable domain, with remaining parts taken from reference TRBV11-2 and TRBJ1-2, reads EAGVAQSPRYKIIEKRQSVAFWCNPISGHATLYWYQQILGQGPKLLIQFQNNGVVDDSQLPKDRFSAERLKGVDSTLKIQPAKLEDSAVYLCASSFIDRTGGYTFGSGTRLTVV.

This sequence joins TRBV30 and TRBJ1-5; unclear D gene. V lost 3 bases to trimming and J lost 6 bases, with 12 bases between them. Germline assignment: CDR1 GTSNPN and CDR2 SVGIG (reference sequence). The CDR3 is 13 residues long. The CDR3 sequence: CAWSLVAGQPQHF. The CDR3 nucleotides read TGTGCCTGGAGCCTGGTGGCGGGTCAGCCCCAGCATTTT.

The rearrangement joins TRBV6-6 to TRBJ2-1, with 10 bases that match TRBD1. This CDR3 has 15 amino acids. V was clipped by 7 bases and J by 3 bases; unmatched bases: 6. Germline CDR1 reads MNHNY; CDR2 reads SVGAGI (reference sequence). The CDR3 DNA reads as TGTGCCAGCACCAAAGACAGGGGGCACTACAATGAGCAGTTCTTC. This sequence encodes CASTKDRGHYNEQFF.

The V call is TRBV7-2, the J call TRBJ2-7, with TRBD1 identical over 9 bases. V lost 5 bases and J lost 3; bases outside the gene matches: 8. The length of the CDR3 is 15 residues. Per the germline V gene, CDR1 is SGHTA and CDR2 is FQGNSA. The CDR3 here is CASSTGTGPFYEQYF. The CDR3 DNA reads TGTGCCAGCAGCACCGGGACAGGGCCCTTCTACGAGCAGTACTTC. Full variable domain (remainder filled in from reference TRBV7-2 and TRBJ2-7): GAGVSQSPSNKVTEKGKDVELRCDPISGHTALYWYRQSLGQGLEFLIYFQGNSAPDKSGLPSDRFSAERTGGSVSTLTIQRTQQEDSAVYLCASSTGTGPFYEQYFGPGTRLTVT.